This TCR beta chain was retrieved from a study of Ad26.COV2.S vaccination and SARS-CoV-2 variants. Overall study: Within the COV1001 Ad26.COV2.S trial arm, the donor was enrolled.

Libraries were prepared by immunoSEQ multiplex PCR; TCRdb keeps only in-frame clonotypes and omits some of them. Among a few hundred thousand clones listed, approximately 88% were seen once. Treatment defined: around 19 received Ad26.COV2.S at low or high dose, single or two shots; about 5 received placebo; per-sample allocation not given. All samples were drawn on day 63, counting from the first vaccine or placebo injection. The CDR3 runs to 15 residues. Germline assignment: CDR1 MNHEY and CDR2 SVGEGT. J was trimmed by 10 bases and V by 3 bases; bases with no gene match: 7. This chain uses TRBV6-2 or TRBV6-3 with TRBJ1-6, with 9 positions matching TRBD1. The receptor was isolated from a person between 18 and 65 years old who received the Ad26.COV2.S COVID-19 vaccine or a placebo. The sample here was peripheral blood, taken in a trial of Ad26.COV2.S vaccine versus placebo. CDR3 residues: CASSYHRGRRSPLHF. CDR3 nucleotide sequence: TGTGCCAGCAGTTATCACAGGGGGCGGCGGTCACCCCTCCACTTT.